The 24 T cell receptor beta chains presented below share a single source sample, sequenced in a study of cytomegalovirus exposure and HLA in healthy donors. The PCR made use of 60 Vbeta and 13 Jbeta primers. TCRdb's copy holds only in-frame clones and misses some; the assay was immunoSEQ multiplex PCR. Counted here are under 200,000 clones, around 80% occurring once; the ten biggest clones make up over 2%. What was sequenced was PBMCs. These receptors were collected from a woman aged 50 to 60 in good health and CMV-seronegative.

The chain joins TRBV28 to TRBJ2-7; tentative D call: TRBD2 (5 bases). Germline CDR1 and CDR2: MDHEN and SYDVKM. V was clipped by 6 bases and J by 4 bases, with 10 bases between them. The CDR3 is 12 residues long. The CDR3 spells CASRLGVYEQYF. In DNA form, the CDR3 reads TGTGCCAGCAGACTCGGGGTTTACGAGCAGTACTTC.

The rearrangement joins TRBV5-1 to TRBJ2-7; 7 bases are shared with TRBD1. J gave up 3 bases and V 0 bases, and 3 bases lay outside the gene matches. This CDR3 contains 14 residues. The germline gives CDR1 SGHRS, CDR2 YFSETQ. The DNA of the CDR3 is TGCGCCAGCAGCTTGGGGACAGGCCTCTACGAGCAGTACTTC. It translates to CASSLGTGLYEQYF.

V gene TRBV5-1 combines with J gene TRBJ2-5, with 15 bases identical to TRBD2. The CDR3 covers 17 residues. Trimming removed 4 bases from V and 5 bases from J; junction bases left unmatched: 9. The germline gives CDR1 SGHRS, CDR2 YFSETQ. In DNA, the CDR3 is TGCGCCAGCAGCGCCCGGACTAGCGGGGGGGCGTGGGAGACCCAGTACTTC. Amino acids: CASSARTSGGAWETQYF.

This clone was observed a handful of times. J is TRBJ2-3 and V is TRBV28; perhaps TRBD1 as D (5 bases). Germline-derived CDR1 and CDR2 are MDHEN and SYDVKM. CDR3 length: 14 residues. V lost 2 bases and J lost 5, with 11 bases in between. In DNA, the CDR3 is TGTGCCAGCAGTTTAAGCCAGGGTCAAGATACGCAGTATTTT. The encoded protein is CASSLSQGQDTQYF.

This clone was seen more than once but under ten times. This chain uses TRBV7-2 with TRBJ2-7, with D maybe TRBD2 (6 bases). The germline V gene has CDR1 SGHTA and CDR2 FQGNSA. CDR3 size: 16 residues. The ends were cut back, 4 bases at V and 3 bases at J, with 19 bases in the middle. The CDR3 DNA reads TGTGCCAGCAGCTCCTCCGGGACTCCCAGCTTCTACGAGCAGTACTTC. Residues: CASSSSGTPSFYEQYF.

The V gene is TRBV6-4, the J gene TRBJ1-2; no clear D gene. Germline V gene sequence: CDR1 MRHNA, CDR2 SNTAGT. There are 15 residues in the CDR3. V lost 0 bases to trimming and J lost 5 bases, with 13 bases between them. The CDR3 is CASSDSTLGSYGYTF. The CDR3 DNA sequence: TGTGCCAGCAGTGACTCTACCCTGGGCTCTTATGGCTACACCTTC.

In this sample, this clone turned up a few times. The chain employs TRBV19 and TRBJ2-2, with D maybe TRBD2 (6 bases). Trimming left V 1 base short and J 8 bases short, with 8 bases between. Germline V gene data show CDR1 as LNHDA and CDR2 as SQIVND (reference sequence). There are 13 residues in the CDR3. The CDR3 sequence: CASSIGEAGELFF. The DNA for the CDR3 is TGTGCCAGTAGTATAGGGGAGGCAGGGGAGCTGTTTTTT.

The V call is TRBV7-9, the J call TRBJ2-5, with 8 bases matching TRBD1. The CDR3 runs 16 residues. The V gene end was trimmed by 5 bases and the J gene end by 4 bases; junction bases not matched to a gene: 12. Germline loops: CDR1 SEHNR, CDR2 FQNEAQ (reference sequence). The CDR3 coding sequence is TGTGCCAGCAGCCGCTCTTTGGACAGGGCTTTAGAGACCCAGTACTTC. This encodes CASSRSLDRALETQYF. Based on the CDR3 plus reference TRBV7-9 and TRBJ2-5, the full variable domain is DTGVSQNPRHKITKRGQNVTFRCDPISEHNRLYWYRQTLGQGPEFLTYFQNEAQLEKSRLLSDRFSAERPKGSFSTLEIQRTEQGDSAMYLCASSRSLDRALETQYFGPGTRLLVL.

The gene calls are TRBV9 and TRBJ2-3; D is possibly TRBD2 (5 bases). Germline lookup yields CDR1 SGDLS and CDR2 YYNGEE. The V end was cut by 7 bases, the J end by 2 bases, with 14 bases between. The CDR3 is 14 residues long. The CDR3 is CASAERGNTDTQYF. The CDR3 DNA reads as TGTGCCAGCGCGGAACGGGGAAACACAGATACGCAGTATTTT.

The rearrangement links TRBV9 to TRBJ2-5, with TRBD2 identical over 10 bases. J was trimmed by 5 bases and V by 4 bases; bases with no gene match: 8. Germline CDR1 reads SGDLS; CDR2 reads YYNGEE. This CDR3 is built from 15 residues. The DNA for the CDR3 is TGTGCCAGCAGCCCGGGACTAGCGCCTGGGGAGACCCAGTACTTC. This sequence encodes CASSPGLAPGETQYF. The complete variable domain, with remaining parts taken from reference TRBV9 and TRBJ2-5, reads DSGVTQTPKHLITATGQRVTLRCSPRSGDLSVYWYQQSLDQGLQFLIQYYNGEERAKGNILERFSAQQFPDLHSELNLSSLELGDSALYFCASSPGLAPGETQYFGPGTRLLVL.

The rearrangement joins TRBV7-2 to TRBJ2-5; 11 bases are a match to TRBD1. With the DNA end fitting TRBJ2-7 better, the J assignment may be wrong. Germline V gives CDR1 SGHTA, CDR2 FQGNSA. The CDR3 length is 14 residues. CDR3 sequence (DNA): TGTGCCAGCAGCCCTAGGACAGGGGGCTCCGAGCAGTACTTC. It specifies CASSPRTGGSEQYF.

The rearrangement joins TRBV7-9 to TRBJ2-7, with a weak D call TRBD1 (6 bases). Germline lookup yields CDR1 SEHNR and CDR2 FQNEAQ (reference sequence). The CDR3 has 14 residues. Trimming removed 5 bases from V and 4 bases from J, with 15 bases in between. DNA of the CDR3: TGTGCCAGCAGCCCTACAGGGCCAACTTACGAGCAGTACTTC. Translating gives CASSPTGPTYEQYF. The whole variable domain, filled in from reference TRBV7-9 and TRBJ2-7, reads DTGVSQNPRHKITKRGQNVTFRCDPISEHNRLYWYRQTLGQGPEFLTYFQNEAQLEKSRLLSDRFSAERPKGSFSTLEIQRTEQGDSAMYLCASSPTGPTYEQYFGPGTRLTVT.

The CDR3 sequence is CASSDKPGQGPYNEQFF. For the CDR3, the DNA is TGTGCCAGCAGCGACAAACCGGGACAGGGTCCCTACAATGAGCAGTTCTTC. The chain recombines TRBV28 with TRBJ2-1, with 9 bases fitting TRBD1. Trimming took 6 bases from V and 2 from J; bases not matched to a gene: 11. This CDR3 has 17 residues. Germline V gene data show CDR1 as MDHEN and CDR2 as SYDVKM.

This chain links TRBV7-9 with TRBJ1-1; D is uncertain. In germline, CDR1 is SEHNR, CDR2 FQNEAQ (reference sequence). V was shortened by 0 bases and J by 1 base, with 9 bases between the two germline ends. The CDR3 covers 15 residues. The CDR3 bases are TGTGCCAGCAGCTTAGCTTCCGGGAGGAACACTGAAGCTTTCTTT. This encodes CASSLASGRNTEAFF.

The chain joins TRBV5-1 to TRBJ2-5; 10 bases are shared with TRBD1. The J call is doubtful: the DNA matches TRBJ2-7 better. The CDR3 is 14 amino acids. CDR1 is SGHRS, CDR2 YFSETQ, per germline. CDR3 in amino acids: CASSKTGGNYEQYF. The CDR3 nucleotides read TGCGCCAGCAGCAAGACAGGGGGCAACTACGAGCAGTACTTC.

CDR3 in amino acids: CATDRGSSYTF. The CDR3 DNA reads TGTGCCACTGACAGGGGGTCCAGCTACACCTTC. V usage is TRBV28 and J usage is TRBJ1-2; 9 nucleotides line up with TRBD1. CDR1 and CDR2 from the germline V gene are MDHEN and SYDVKM. The length of the CDR3 is 11 residues. The trim removed 10 bases at V and 9 bases at J, leaving 6 bases unmatched.

Only a few counts were recorded for this clone. V and J are TRBV6-1 and TRBJ2-7, with 8 bases matching TRBD1. V gave up 4 bases and J gave up 4 bases; unmatched junction bases: 15. This CDR3 contains 17 residues. Germline values: CDR1 MNHNS, CDR2 SASEGT. CDR3 sequence: CASSGKGKTGAGYEQYF. In DNA, the CDR3 is TGTGCCAGCAGTGGAAAAGGGAAGACAGGGGCTGGGTACGAGCAGTACTTC.

The CDR3 DNA reads as TGTGCCAGCAGTCAACAGGGGAACACTGAAGCTTTCTTT. Its translation is CASSQQGNTEAFF. The rearrangement joins TRBV6-6 to TRBJ1-1, with D tentatively TRBD1 (6 bases). The germline CDR1 and CDR2 sequences are MNHNY and SVGAGI (reference sequence). Trimming removed 5 bases from V and 1 base from J, with 8 bases in between. This CDR3 has 13 residues.

V gene TRBV6-1 combines with J gene TRBJ2-2; 7 bases map to TRBD2. Germline-derived CDR1 and CDR2 are MNHNS and SASEGT. Losses at the gene ends were 3 bases for V and 8 bases for J; bases not matched to a gene: 6. This CDR3 spans 14 amino acids. The CDR3 region is CASSEGGGRGELFF. The CDR3 nucleotides are TGTGCCAGCAGTGAGGGAGGCGGGAGAGGGGAGCTGTTTTTT.

Here the CDR3 DNA reads TGTGCCAGCAGCCCGGACACGCTTGGAAGGGGTAGGAGCAATCAGCCCCAGCATTTT. This sequence encodes CASSPDTLGRGRSNQPQHF. This chain uses TRBV11-2 with TRBJ1-5; D possibly corresponds to TRBD1 (5 bases). Trimming removed 5 bases from V and 1 base from J, with 24 bases in between. CDR1 SGHAT and CDR2 FQNNGV come from the germline V gene. This CDR3 comprises 19 residues.

This chain connects TRBV20-1 to TRBJ1-1; TRBD1 is a possible D gene (5 bases). V was shortened by 1 base and J by 7 bases, with 7 bases between the two germline ends. The CDR3 has 11 amino acids. From germline, CDR1 is DFQATT and CDR2 SNEGSKA (reference sequence). The CDR3 nucleotides are TGCAGTGCTAGAGCGGGGGGTGAAGCTTTCTTT. The encoded protein is CSARAGGEAFF.

The CDR3 DNA sequence: TGCAGCGTTGGGGCGAGCCACGAGCAGTACTTC. It is translated as CSVGASHEQYF. J is TRBJ2-7 and V is TRBV29-1; D gene uncertain. There are 11 residues in the CDR3. With 4 bases removed from V and 5 bases from J, the gap between germline ends came to 9 bases. Germline V gives CDR1 SQVTM, CDR2 ANQGSEA.

This chain links TRBV18 with TRBJ1-1; TRBD1 is a possible D gene (6 bases). This CDR3 has 15 amino acids. From germline, CDR1 is KGHSH and CDR2 LQKENI. Trimming stripped 3 bases from V and 6 bases from J, with 17 bases between. CDR3 bases: TGTGCCAGCTCACCCGGGATGGGGGGGCTAGCTGAAGCTTTCTTT. This gives the protein CASSPGMGGLAEAFF. The complete variable domain, with remaining parts taken from reference TRBV18 and TRBJ1-1, reads NAGVMQNPRHLVRRRGQEARLRCSPMKGHSHVYWYRQLPEEGLKFMVYLQKENIIDESGMPKERFSAEFPKEGPSILRIQQVVRGDSAAYFCASSPGMGGLAEAFFGQGTRLTVV.

The chain is built from TRBV7-9 and TRBJ1-4; D is possibly TRBD1 (5 bases). V lost 5 bases, J lost 7 bases, and 17 bases lay in between. This CDR3 region has 15 residues. The germline V gene encodes CDR1 SEHNR and CDR2 FQNEAQ (reference sequence). The CDR3 region is CASSPRTPRSEKLFF. The CDR3 nucleotides are TGTGCCAGCAGCCCCAGGACACCACGGAGTGAAAAACTGTTTTTT. The full variable domain, its missing parts supplied by reference TRBV7-9 and TRBJ1-4, is DTGVSQNPRHKITKRGQNVTFRCDPISEHNRLYWYRQTLGQGPEFLTYFQNEAQLEKSRLLSDRFSAERPKGSFSTLEIQRTEQGDSAMYLCASSPRTPRSEKLFFGSGTQLSVL.